The TCR beta chain under discussion was sequenced for a study of T cell responses to AZD1222 COVID-19 vaccine. TCRdb's copy holds only in-frame clones and misses some; the assay was immunoSEQ multiplex PCR. The sample has about 120,000 clones, about 90% seen once. Points on this clone: Its antigen is not identified.

Per the germline V gene, CDR1 is ENHRY and CDR2 is SYGVKD. Trimming left V 6 bases short and J 4 bases short, with 12 bases between. This CDR3 has 14 residues. Study-level results: Females outnumbered males among donors, who were mostly white British; clonal diversity was possibly underestimated. Nearly half of unique spike-specific TCRs reportedly avoided B.1.351 and B.1.1.7 mutated regions.

The genes are TRBV10-3 and TRBJ2-2; D possibly corresponds to TRBD1 (6 bases). The TCR originated in an adult in good health. The sequenced sample was peripheral blood, obtained on day 0 of AZD1222 vaccination. The CDR3 DNA is TGTGCCATCAGGCAGGGGTCGGGCACCGGGGAGCTGTTTTTT. Its translation is CAIRQGSGTGELFF.